This T cell receptor (beta chain) was sequenced during a study of cytomegalovirus exposure and HLA in healthy donors. Study-wide findings and caveats: In an earlier analysis, about 90% or about 30%: the productive usage of most TCR beta V segments. As a later analysis showed, several of the most significant clusters appeared to be linked to common viral pathogens. Within a later analysis, the majority of CMV-associated TCR beta chains appeared HLA-restricted.

A multiplex PCR was run with 60 Vbeta primers and 13 Jbeta primers. Data came from immunoSEQ multiplex PCR; TCRdb stores just in-frame clones and leaves some out. This table holds just over 150,000 clones, less than 90% found once. With regard to this clone: Its target is unknown.

This clonotype originated in a young man in good health and CMV-seronegative. The specimen sequenced was PBMCs.

The CDR3 DNA sequence: TGTGCCAGCAGTTTAAGGTCTAGCGTAACGGATACGCAGTATTTT. It translates to CASSLRSSVTDTQYF. The rearrangement links TRBV28 to TRBJ2-3; perhaps TRBD2 as D (6 bases). This CDR3 contains 15 residues. Trimming stripped 2 bases from V and 6 bases from J, with 15 bases between. CDR1 and CDR2 from the germline V gene are MDHEN and SYDVKM.